These 23 T cell receptor beta chains were sequenced from one sample in a study of shared clonotypes between healthy human individuals. TCRdb keeps only in-frame clones here, not all; method: immunoSEQ multiplex PCR. The sample holds 2 million or so clones, over 85% seen once. The sequencing sample was made of naive CD4+ T cells sorted from blood. Subset: CD45RA+ positively selected. These receptors originate from a man younger than 35 in good health.

The chain recombines TRBV27 with TRBJ2-7; TRBD2 might be the D (6 bases). Between the trimmed V and J ends, which lost 4 bases and 4 bases, there was a span of 14 bases. This CDR3 has 14 residues. Germline CDR1 and CDR2: MNHEY and SMNVEV (reference sequence). The CDR3: CASSSRTTSYEQYF. The CDR3, as DNA: TGTGCCAGCAGTTCCCGGACTACCTCGTACGAGCAGTACTTC.

The table lists this clone with a count of one. The chain is built from TRBV30 and TRBJ1-5; D perhaps matches TRBD1 (5 bases). V lost 1 base to trimming and J lost 7 bases, with 11 bases between them. The germline V gene encodes CDR1 GTSNPN and CDR2 SVGIG (reference sequence). This CDR3 is 13 amino acids long. The CDR3 nucleotides read TGTGCCTGGAGTGGCAGGGTGGAACAGCCCCAGCATTTT. Translating gives CAWSGRVEQPQHF.

The gene calls are TRBV6-1 and TRBJ2-3; D not certain. The length of the CDR3 is 11 residues. The germline gives CDR1 MNHNS, CDR2 SASEGT. V gave up 3 bases and J gave up 10 bases, with 8 bases separating them. Here the CDR3 reads CASSEVRAQYF. The CDR3 region has the DNA TGTGCCAGCAGTGAGGTCCGGGCGCAGTATTTT.

The V and J genes are TRBV6-6 and TRBJ2-5; D is unclear. Trimming shortened V by 0 bases and J by 4 bases, and 9 bases separated the two germline ends. The CDR3 has 14 residues. CDR1 is MNHNY and CDR2 is SVGAGI in the germline V gene (reference sequence). The CDR3 is CASSYSEVGETQYF. CDR3 coding DNA: TGTGCCAGCAGTTACTCCGAAGTAGGAGAGACCCAGTACTTC.

The chain is built from TRBV7-9 and TRBJ1-1, with D possibly TRBD1 on 5 matching bases. This CDR3 is built from 14 residues. V was clipped by 4 bases and J by 1 base, with 10 bases between them. Germline lookup yields CDR1 SEHNR and CDR2 FQNEAQ (reference sequence). CDR3 loop: CASSSFGGNTEAFF. The CDR3 DNA reads as TGTGCCAGCAGCTCCTTCGGGGGGAACACTGAAGCTTTCTTT.

This clone was seen only once. The genes are TRBV6-1 and TRBJ1-6, with unresolved D. Germline values: CDR1 MNHNS, CDR2 SASEGT. The V and J ends lost 3 bases and 0 bases respectively, with 9 bases between them. The CDR3 is 16 residues long. The DNA for the CDR3 is TGTGCCAGCAGTGAGGGTGTAAGCTCCTATAATTCACCCCTCCACTTT. Protein: CASSEGVSSYNSPLHF.

This clone has a single count. V and J are TRBV25-1 and TRBJ2-3; no clear D gene. The germline V gene has CDR1 MGHDK and CDR2 SYGVNS. The CDR3 loop spans 12 amino acids. Deletions cut 6 bases from V and 7 bases from J, with 11 bases between. Here the CDR3 DNA reads TGTGCCAGCAGCACAAGTGGGAATACGCAGTATTTT. Translation gives CASSTSGNTQYF.

The CDR3 DNA follows: TGTGCCACCAGCAGAAATAGCGGGAGTTTATACGAGCAGTACTTC. This gives the protein CATSRNSGSLYEQYF. The chain carries TRBV15 and TRBJ2-7, with 9 bases fitting TRBD2. The V segment lost 2 bases and the J segment 4 bases; nucleotides outside the gene matches: 6. Germline CDR1 LNHNV, CDR2 YYDKDF (reference sequence). CDR3 size: 15 residues. Filled out from reference TRBV15 and TRBJ2-7, the complete variable domain reads DAMVIQNPRYQVTQFGKPVTLSCSQTLNHNVMYWYQQKSSQAPKLLFHYYDKDFNNEADTPDNFQSRRPNTSFCFLDIRSPGLGDTAMYLCATSRNSGSLYEQYFGPGTRLTVT.

This chain uses TRBV28 with TRBJ1-2, with 7 bases lining up with TRBD1. This CDR3 spans 12 amino acids. Germline V gives CDR1 MDHEN, CDR2 SYDVKM. With 6 bases clipped from V and 7 bases from J, the junction kept 5 bases outside the gene matches. DNA for the CDR3: TGTGCCAGCAGAACAGGGGTTAGTGGCTACACCTTC. It translates to CASRTGVSGYTF.

This clone was detected only once. The chain has TRBV10-2 and TRBJ1-5, with D perhaps matching TRBD1 (6 bases). V was clipped by 6 bases and J by 6 bases, with 12 bases between them. CDR3 length: 13 residues. Germline loops: CDR1 WSHSY, CDR2 SAAADI. The CDR3 loop is CASRQGLGQPQHF. The CDR3 DNA is TGCGCCAGCAGGCAGGGGTTGGGTCAGCCCCAGCATTTT.

The chain carries TRBV2 and TRBJ2-1; D ambiguous. Germline loops: CDR1 SNHLY, CDR2 FYNNEI. With 7 bases removed from V and 9 bases from J, the gap between germline ends came to 10 bases. The length of the CDR3 is 11 residues. The CDR3 sequence is CASKPPGEQFF. DNA of the CDR3: TGTGCCAGCAAACCCCCGGGTGAGCAGTTCTTC.

The chain couples TRBV19 to TRBJ1-4; 7 positions match TRBD1. The germline V gene encodes CDR1 LNHDA and CDR2 SQIVND (reference sequence). Trimming removed 6 bases from V and 4 bases from J; junction bases left unmatched: 11. The CDR3 runs to 16 residues. This CDR3 is CASSIETGTVNEKLFF. The CDR3 nucleotides are TGTGCCAGTAGCATCGAAACCGGGACAGTTAATGAAAAACTGTTTTTT. Full variable domain (remainder filled in from reference TRBV19 and TRBJ1-4): DGGITQSPKYLFRKEGQNVTLSCEQNLNHDAMYWYRQDPGQGLRLIYYSQIVNDFQKGDIAEGYSVSREKKESFPLTVTSAQKNPTAFYLCASSIETGTVNEKLFFGSGTQLSVL.

Of note for this clone: Other DNA variants within this sample encode the same CDR3. This sequence joins TRBV6-6 and TRBJ1-2, with D uncertain. The V end lost 3 bases, the J end lost 2 bases, and 7 bases lay between the germline ends. The CDR3 is made up of 13 amino acids. Germline assignment: CDR1 MNHNY and CDR2 SVGAGI (reference sequence). As DNA, the CDR3 is TGTGCCAGCAGTTATTCCGCGAACTATGGCTACACCTTC. Amino acid sequence: CASSYSANYGYTF.

The chain links TRBV6-5 to TRBJ1-3; no definite D call. This CDR3 is built from 14 residues. The germline V gene encodes CDR1 MNHEY and CDR2 SVGAGI. V lost 0 bases, J lost 3 bases, and 6 bases lay in between. CDR3 amino acids: CASSYSESGNTIYF. CDR3 sequence (DNA): TGTGCCAGCAGTTACTCGGAGAGTGGAAACACCATATATTTT.

The chain links TRBV10-2 to TRBJ2-5; D possibly uses TRBD1 or TRBD2 (6 bases each). This CDR3 spans 13 amino acids. V lost 4 bases and J 6 bases, leaving 12 bases between the germline ends. Germline V gene data show CDR1 as WSHSY and CDR2 as SAAADI. CDR3 sequence (DNA): TGCGCCAGCAGTGTAAAGGGGGGAAAGACCCAGTACTTC. Translated: CASSVKGGKTQYF.

The chain carries TRBV6-5 and TRBJ1-5, with 7 bases aligning to TRBD1. Looked up from germline, CDR1 is MNHEY and CDR2 is SVGAGI. With V trimmed by 5 bases and J by 2 bases, 6 bases remained unmatched. This CDR3 has 15 residues. CDR3 sequence (DNA): TGTGCCAGCAGTACGGGACAGTTAGGCAATCAGCCCCAGCATTTT. It is translated as CASSTGQLGNQPQHF.

The chain joins TRBV7-2 to TRBJ2-1; D is unresolved. CDR3 length equals 15 residues. The germline gives CDR1 SGHTA, CDR2 FQGNSA. Trimming removed 6 bases at V and 2 bases at J, with 14 bases between. For the CDR3, the DNA is TGTGCCAGCAGTCGTTCAGGTGGGGCCTACAATGAGCAGTTCTTC. The encoded protein is CASSRSGGAYNEQFF.

The rearrangement joins TRBV7-9 to TRBJ2-5, with 13 bases matching TRBD2. The germline CDR1 and CDR2 sequences are SEHNR and FQNEAQ (reference sequence). J was trimmed by 5 bases and V by 3 bases; bases with no gene match: 6. The CDR3 length is 16 residues. Here the CDR3 reads CASSFRLAGGGETQYF. The CDR3 DNA is TGTGCCAGCAGCTTTCGACTAGCGGGAGGTGGGGAGACCCAGTACTTC.

The chain has TRBV5-1 and TRBJ1-6; D gene unclear. The V gene lost 4 bases and the J gene lost 1 base, with 6 bases spanning the gap. This CDR3 comprises 14 residues. Germline V lookup: CDR1 SGHRS, CDR2 YFSETQ. The CDR3 protein is CASSPESYNSPLHF. CDR3 DNA: TGCGCCAGCAGCCCGGAGTCCTATAATTCACCCCTCCACTTT.

This clone was picked up one time. V usage is TRBV11-1 and J usage is TRBJ1-6; no clear D. Germline CDR1 is SGHAT and CDR2 is FQDESV (reference sequence). There are 12 residues in the CDR3. Trimming shortened V by 3 bases and J by 8 bases, and 5 bases separated the two germline ends. This chain's CDR3 is CASSFIDSPLHF. The CDR3 DNA reads as TGTGCCAGCAGCTTTATTGATTCACCCCTCCACTTT.

The chain carries TRBV2 and TRBJ1-1; 9 nucleotides align to TRBD1. CDR1 and CDR2 (germline): SNHLY, FYNNEI. V was pared by 6 bases and J by 1 base, with 6 bases of the junction left unmatched. This CDR3 is built from 15 residues. CDR3 in amino acids: CASSRGQGRNTEAFF. The DNA for the CDR3 is TGTGCCAGCAGCCGGGGACAGGGACGGAACACTGAAGCTTTCTTT.

V and J are TRBV7-8 and TRBJ2-7, with D perhaps matching TRBD2 (5 bases). The CDR3 has 14 residues. CDR1 is SGHVS and CDR2 is FQNEAQ in the germline V gene. V was clipped by 1 base and J by 3 bases, with 10 bases between them. The CDR3: CASSLGGSLYEQYF. The CDR3 DNA reads as TGTGCCAGCAGCTTAGGAGGGTCCCTCTACGAGCAGTACTTC. The full variable domain, rest sourced from reference TRBV7-8 and TRBJ2-7, is GAGVSQSPRYKVAKRGQDVALRCDPISGHVSLFWYQQALGQGPEFLTYFQNEAQLDKSGLPSDRFFAERPEGSVSTLKIQRTQQEDSAVYLCASSLGGSLYEQYFGPGTRLTVT.

The chain couples TRBV1 to TRBJ2-1; the table's D call of TRBD2 was not tested on the DNA. TRBV1 is noted as a pseudogene. CDR3 length: 15 amino acids. In DNA form, the CDR3 reads TGCACCAGCAGCCAAGAAGGGGACTACTCCTATGAGCAGTTCTTC. Amino acid sequence: CTSSQEGDYSYEQFF.